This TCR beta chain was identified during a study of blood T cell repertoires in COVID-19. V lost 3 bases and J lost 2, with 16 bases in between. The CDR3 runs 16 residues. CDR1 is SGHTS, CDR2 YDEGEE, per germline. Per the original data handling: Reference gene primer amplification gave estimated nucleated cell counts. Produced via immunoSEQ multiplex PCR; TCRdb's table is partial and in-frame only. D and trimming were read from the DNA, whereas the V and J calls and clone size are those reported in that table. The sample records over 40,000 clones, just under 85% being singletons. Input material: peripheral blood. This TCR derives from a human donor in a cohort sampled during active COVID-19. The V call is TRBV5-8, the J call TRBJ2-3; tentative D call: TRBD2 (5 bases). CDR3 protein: CASSYTRGVSTDTQYF. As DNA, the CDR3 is TGTGCCAGCAGCTATACTAGAGGAGTGTCCACAGATACGCAGTATTTT.